This record covers a single T cell receptor beta chain. This entry belongs to a study of T cells in Graves' hyperthyroidism and ophthalmopathy. What was amplified from RNA transcripts were TCR beta CDR3 regions. The study used the HTBI primer set for a first-round RT-PCR of the TCR CDR3. A single record per CDR3 protein comes from TCRdb applying MiXCR to the multiplex PCR reads. Here the sample spans 650,000 to 850,000 distinct CDR3 sequences, under 20% being singletons. Germline V CDR1 and CDR2: SGHRS, YFSETQ. The CDR3 has 15 residues. The V and J ends lost 0 bases and 3 bases, in that order; junction bases with no gene match: 6. Clinical symptoms, serum thyroxine, TRAb, thyroid ultrasound and orbital computed tomography informed diagnoses.

The V and J genes are TRBV5-1 and TRBJ2-7, with 7 nucleotides matching TRBD1. Sequencing was performed on blood. The receptor comes from a woman aged 50 to 65 with Graves' hyperthyroidism that later progressed to Graves' ophthalmopathy. CDR3 sequence: CASSLGDGTDYEQYF. Here the CDR3 DNA reads TGCGCCAGCAGCTTGGGGGATGGGACAGACTACGAGCAGTACTTC.